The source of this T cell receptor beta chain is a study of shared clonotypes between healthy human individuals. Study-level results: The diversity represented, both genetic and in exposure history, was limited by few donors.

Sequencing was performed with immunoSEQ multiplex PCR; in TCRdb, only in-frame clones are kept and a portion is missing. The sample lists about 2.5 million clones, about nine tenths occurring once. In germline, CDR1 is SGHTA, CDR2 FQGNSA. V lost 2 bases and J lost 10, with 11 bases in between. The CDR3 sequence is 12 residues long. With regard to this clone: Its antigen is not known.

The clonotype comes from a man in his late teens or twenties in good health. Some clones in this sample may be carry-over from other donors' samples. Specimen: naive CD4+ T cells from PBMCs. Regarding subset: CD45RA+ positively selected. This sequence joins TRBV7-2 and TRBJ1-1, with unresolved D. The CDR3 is CASSLKLQGAFF. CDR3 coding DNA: TGTGCCAGCAGCTTAAAACTACAAGGAGCTTTCTTT.